The text below deals with one TCR beta chain. Original analysis: Counts of nucleated cells, estimated from reference gene primer amplification, were obtained. Sequenced by immunoSEQ multiplex PCR; TCRdb stores in-frame clones only, minus some. That table furnishes V, J and clone size, whereas the DNA furnished D and trimming. The sample lists 400,000 to 450,000 clones, 86% occurring once. The CDR3 length is 16 residues. Germline CDR1 SNHLY, CDR2 FYNNEI. After removal of 0 bases from V and 8 bases from J, the junction contained 10 bases not matched to a gene. This entry comes from a study of blood T cell repertoires in COVID-19. About the research overall: The origin of the acute and convalescent COVID-19 samples was the United States, Italy and Spain. The analysed material was cDNA or gDNA that came from T cells, B-cell-depleted T cells, or PBMCs.

The chain is built from TRBV2 and TRBJ2-3, with 8 bases fitting TRBD2. Sequencing input: peripheral blood. The sequence was obtained from a woman aged 25 to 39 with active or convalescent COVID-19. The CDR3 loop is CASSEARAGGGGTQYF. DNA for the CDR3: TGTGCCAGCAGTGAAGCGCGCGCGGGGGGCGGGGGTACGCAGTATTTT.